Sequencing of this TCR beta chain was carried out in a study of neoadjuvant nivolumab and ipilimumab in lung cancer. Trimming at V came to 2 bases and at J to 5 bases, leaving 6 bases not matched to a gene. This CDR3 has 14 amino acids. Germline-derived CDR1 and CDR2 are SGHNT and YYREEE (reference sequence). Here immunoSEQ multiplex PCR was the method, and the copy in TCRdb shows in-frame clones only, minus some. The table has 25,000 to 30,000 clones, 82% seen once. The chain recombines TRBV5-4 with TRBJ2-7; 8 bases match TRBD2. This TCR was sampled from an adult with non-small cell lung cancer. Sequenced material: tumor tissue, taken after neoadjuvant nivolumab, alone or with ipilimumab, at or shortly before surgery. CDR3 nucleotides: TGTGCCAGCAGCTTAAGGGGACTAGAGGACGAGCAGTACTTC. Translation gives CASSLRGLEDEQYF.